A single sample gave rise to the 11 T cell receptor beta chains below, sequenced in a study of blood T cell repertoires in COVID-19 (dated by TCRdb to about 2020). Libraries were constructed by the immunoSEQ multiplex PCR assay. In its TCRdb copy, this immuneACCESS table keeps in-frame sequences only and misses some clones. Where compared with another copy, unresolved V genes explain less than half of these, and the others have no known cause. The sample table lists around 320,000 clones, around 92% of them with a count of one. 2.9% of the sample rests with the top ten. The sample consisted of PBMCs or T cells enriched from blood (not recorded which). The receptors originated from a woman in her forties or fifties who had been exposed to COVID-19.

In this sample, this clone turned up once. The CDR3 sequence: CASSQGDRAGSYEQYF. CDR3 nucleotide sequence: TGCGCCAGCAGCCAAGGAGACAGGGCGGGCTCCTACGAGCAGTACTTC. This sequence joins TRBV4-1 and TRBJ2-7, with 7 nucleotides matching TRBD1. V dropped 1 base and J dropped 0; count of bases not matched to a gene: 6. The germline V gene encodes CDR1 MGHRA and CDR2 YSYEKL. CDR3 length: 16 residues.

The chain is built from TRBV5-6 and TRBJ1-3, with D possibly TRBD1 on 5 matching bases. Germline V lookup: CDR1 SGHDT, CDR2 YYEEEE. V was clipped by 0 bases and J by 6 bases, with 10 bases between them. The CDR3 contains 14 residues. The CDR3 sequence: CASSLGAGPNTIYF. The CDR3 DNA follows: TGTGCCAGCAGCTTGGGGGCAGGGCCAAACACCATATATTTT.

The V and J genes are TRBV10-3 and TRBJ1-1; no definite D call. The CDR3 spans 12 residues. V was shortened by 4 bases and J by 1 base, with 4 bases between the two germline ends. Germline V gene sequence: CDR1 ENHRY, CDR2 SYGVKD. The CDR3 DNA sequence: TGTGCCATCAGTGCAGAGAACACTGAAGCTTTCTTT. Translation gives CAISAENTEAFF.

The V and J genes are TRBV11-3 and TRBJ2-4; 9 nucleotides line up with TRBD2. The ends lost 1 base at V and 0 bases at J; junction bases unmatched: 10. Germline CDR1 reads SGHNT; CDR2 reads YENEEA. The CDR3 is 19 residues long. In DNA, the CDR3 is TGTGCCAGCAGCTTAGCGGGGGTAGCGGGGGCGCTAGCCAAAAACATTCAGTACTTC. It codes for CASSLAGVAGALAKNIQYF.

This chain joins TRBV5-6 and TRBJ2-2; maybe TRBD2 (6 bases). The CDR3 has 14 residues. V was clipped by 1 base and J by 7 bases, with 11 bases between them. The V gene's germline CDR1 is SGHDT and CDR2 YYEEEE. The CDR3: CASSLRGIGGELFF. The CDR3 nucleotides are TGTGCCAGCAGCTTGCGGGGGATAGGCGGGGAGCTGTTTTTT.

This chain links TRBV27 with TRBJ1-4; perhaps TRBD1 as D (6 bases). CDR1 MNHEY and CDR2 SMNVEV come from the germline V gene (reference sequence). V was cut by 6 bases and J by 8 bases, with 16 bases left in between. This CDR3 comprises 14 residues. CDR3 in DNA: TGTGCCAGCAGCCCTGCAGGGGTTGGGGAAAAACTGTTTTTT. Amino acids: CASSPAGVGEKLFF.

The V and J genes are TRBV2 and TRBJ1-2; D is unclear. The CDR3 loop spans 12 amino acids. Between the trimmed V and J ends, which lost 4 bases and 4 bases, there was a span of 7 bases. Germline V lookup: CDR1 SNHLY, CDR2 FYNNEI. The chain's CDR3 is CASSASSYGYTF. The CDR3 coding sequence is TGTGCCAGCAGTGCTAGTAGCTATGGCTACACCTTC.

CDR3 protein: CASSSKTGTGVRSPLHF. The CDR3, as DNA: TGTGCCAGCAGCTCGAAGACCGGGACAGGGGTTAGGTCACCCCTCCACTTT. The chain recombines TRBV7-9 with TRBJ1-6; TRBD1 agrees at 10 bases. Germline CDR1 and CDR2: SEHNR and FQNEAQ (reference sequence). The CDR3 sequence is 17 residues long. Germline trimming cut 4 bases from V and 10 bases from J; bases unmatched to any gene: 13.

The V call is TRBV9, the J call TRBJ1-1; D uncertain. V was shortened by 4 bases and J by 3 bases, with 7 bases between the two germline ends. The CDR3 loop spans 12 amino acids. CDR1 SGDLS and CDR2 YYNGEE come from the germline V gene. The CDR3 DNA is TGTGCCAGCAGCCGTCAGGACACTGAAGCTTTCTTT. Its protein product is CASSRQDTEAFF.

V gene TRBV28 combines with J gene TRBJ2-5; no definite D call. This CDR3 comprises 12 residues. V was cut by 4 bases and J by 5 bases, with 8 bases left in between. From germline, CDR1 is MDHEN and CDR2 SYDVKM. The CDR3 loop reads CASSSPSETQYF. CDR3 DNA: TGTGCCAGCAGTTCTCCTTCGGAGACCCAGTACTTC.

The CDR3 coding sequence is TGTGCCAGTAGGTGTTGGGGGGGGACTGAAGCTTTCTTT. Translated: CASRCWGGTEAFF. The V call is TRBV21-1, the J call TRBJ1-1. TRBV21-1 is deemed a pseudogene. The CDR3 length is 13 residues.